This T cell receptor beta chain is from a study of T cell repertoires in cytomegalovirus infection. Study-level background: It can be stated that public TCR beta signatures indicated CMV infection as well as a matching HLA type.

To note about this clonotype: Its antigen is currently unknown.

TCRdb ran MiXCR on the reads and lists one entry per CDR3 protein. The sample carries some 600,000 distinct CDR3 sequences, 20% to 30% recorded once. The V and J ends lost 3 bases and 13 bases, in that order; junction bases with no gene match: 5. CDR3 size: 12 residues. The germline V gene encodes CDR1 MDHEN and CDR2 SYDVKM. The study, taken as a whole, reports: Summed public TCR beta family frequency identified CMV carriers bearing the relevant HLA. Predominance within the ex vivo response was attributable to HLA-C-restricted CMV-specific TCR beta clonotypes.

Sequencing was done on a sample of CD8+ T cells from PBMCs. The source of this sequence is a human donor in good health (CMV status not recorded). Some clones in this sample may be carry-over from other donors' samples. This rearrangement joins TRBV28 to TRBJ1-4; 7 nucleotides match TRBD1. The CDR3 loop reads CASSFQGGPLFF. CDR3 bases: TGTGCCAGCAGTTTCCAGGGGGGCCCACTGTTTTTT.